The clone carrying this T cell receptor (beta chain) was observed many times. What it binds is not known. As for time point: patch test 3, about 24 weeks after DPC sensitization. The treatment was: therapeutic diphenylcyclopropenone sensitization with weekly scalp DPC. Patients had alopecia, were aged 18 to 70, and were not pregnant. These data are taken from a study of human T cells and chemical hapten exposure. The wider study: Diphenylcyclopropenone was administered weekly to the scalp of patients throughout the roughly 25-week study.

Whole-study findings and limits: TCRs above 1 in 1000 frequency did not change with DPC sensitization. Relative to control repertoires, expanded TCRs gave rise to significantly more large CDR3 similarity clusters.

This CDR3 is built from 15 residues. Germline V gene data show CDR1 as MNHEY and CDR2 as SVGEGT. Trimming stripped 7 bases from V and 2 bases from J, with 18 bases between. TCRdb re-analysed the RACE reads in MiXCR, keeping a single row per CDR3 protein. The table includes 80,000 to 100,000 distinct CDR3 sequences, approximately 10% detected once. V gene TRBV6-2 or TRBV6-3 combines with J gene TRBJ2-7; a weak D match, TRBD2 (5 bases). The receptor was derived from a woman aged 25 to 39 with alopecia areata. Some clones in this sample may be carry-over from other donors' samples. Sequenced material: whole blood, taken in connection with sensitization to the hapten diphenylcyclopropenone (DPC). CDR3 nucleotides: TGTGCCAGCACCCTAGGACTGGCCCGGACCTACGAGCAGTACTTC. Amino acids: CASTLGLARTYEQYF.